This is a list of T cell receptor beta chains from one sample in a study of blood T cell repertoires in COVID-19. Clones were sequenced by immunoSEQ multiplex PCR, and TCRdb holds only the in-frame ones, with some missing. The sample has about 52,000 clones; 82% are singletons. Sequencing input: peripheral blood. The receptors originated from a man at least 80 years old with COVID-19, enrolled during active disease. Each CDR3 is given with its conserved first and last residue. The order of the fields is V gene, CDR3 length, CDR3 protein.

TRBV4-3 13 CASSRRGWDGYTF
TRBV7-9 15 CASSQRDRENTEAFF
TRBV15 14 CATSSRGFTDTQYF
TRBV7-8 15 CASSPRTGNNYGYTF
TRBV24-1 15 CATSGGSGRSNEQFF
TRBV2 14 CASRELLNGGIQYF
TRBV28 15 CASSRDRANTGELFF
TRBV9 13 CASSASGERTQYF
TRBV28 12 CGKGGSGNTIYF
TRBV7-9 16 CASSLDRGLSNEKLFF
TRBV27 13 CASQKGYYNEQFF
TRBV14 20 CASSPLPGTGVRKVNTEAFF
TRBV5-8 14 CASSQAGVNSPLHF
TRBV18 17 CASSPPQGADRDYGYTF
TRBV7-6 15 CASSFGLAGTGELFF
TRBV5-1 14 CASRQGGTNEKLFF
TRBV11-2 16 CASSSGTLPRGTEAFF
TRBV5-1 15 CASSFAQGSTGELFF
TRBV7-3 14 CASSSGQGISGYTF
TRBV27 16 CASSSPTGGGSYEQYF
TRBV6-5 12 CASTVYGRTGFF
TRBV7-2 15 CASSFQGSGQETQYF
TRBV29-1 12 CSVGTGGQPQHF
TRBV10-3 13 CAAREGSSRGYTF
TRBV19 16 CASSIVASGSGETQYF
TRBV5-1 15 CASSPEEGLNTEAFF
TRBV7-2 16 CASSSTAFRGAETQYF
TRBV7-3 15 CASSTGTANTDTQYF
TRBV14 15 CASSQDLGQYYGYTF
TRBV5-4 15 CAVGKGASAKNIQYF
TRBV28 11 CASRQNYGYTF
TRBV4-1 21 CASSQAAGTSGRGVSYNEQFF
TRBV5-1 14 CASSRTGGNSPLHF
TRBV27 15 CASKRRDQGPNEQFF
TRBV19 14 CASSLRQGQETQYF
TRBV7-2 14 CATDRGRSGNTIYF
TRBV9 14 CASSPGQGSTEAFF
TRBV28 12 CASSTEERGYTF
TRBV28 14 CASAGGTGLYEQYF
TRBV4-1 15 CASSQAGGSVETQYF
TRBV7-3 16 CASSLSPASGYNEQFF
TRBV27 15 CASSIAGARPYEQYF
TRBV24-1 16 CATSDLIAGGSDTQYF
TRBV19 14 CASSVQGSVYGYTF
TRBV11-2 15 CASALKAGTNPKQFF